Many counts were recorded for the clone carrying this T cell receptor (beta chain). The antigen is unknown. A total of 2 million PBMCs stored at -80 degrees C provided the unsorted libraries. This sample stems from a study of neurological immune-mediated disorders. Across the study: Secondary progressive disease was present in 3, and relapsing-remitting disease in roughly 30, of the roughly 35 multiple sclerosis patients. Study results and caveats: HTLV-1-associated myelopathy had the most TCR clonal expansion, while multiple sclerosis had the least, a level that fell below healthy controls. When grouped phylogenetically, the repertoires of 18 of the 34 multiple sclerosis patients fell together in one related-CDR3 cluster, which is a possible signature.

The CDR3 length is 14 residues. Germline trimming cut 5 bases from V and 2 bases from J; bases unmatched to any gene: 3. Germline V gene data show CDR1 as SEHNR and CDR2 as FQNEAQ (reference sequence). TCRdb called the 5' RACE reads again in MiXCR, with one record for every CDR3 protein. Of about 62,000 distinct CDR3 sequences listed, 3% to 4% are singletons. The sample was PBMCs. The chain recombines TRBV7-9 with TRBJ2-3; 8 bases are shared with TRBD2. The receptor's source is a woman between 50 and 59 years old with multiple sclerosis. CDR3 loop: CASSRSGNTDTQYF. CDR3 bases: TGTGCCAGCAGCCGTAGCGGGAACACAGATACGCAGTATTTT.